This TCR beta chain emerged from a study of T cell responses to AZD1222 COVID-19 vaccine. Study-level points and caveats: It should be noted that donors were predominantly white British and more often female, and clonal diversity was possibly underestimated. Dominant CD4 TCR responses targeted spike regions 160-218 and 743-854. Nearly half of spike-specific TCRs reportedly target variant regions that are unmutated in the B.1.351 and B.1.1.7 variants.

This CDR3 region has 15 residues. In germline, CDR1 is MNHEY, CDR2 SVGAGI. The V and J ends lost 6 bases and 1 base, in that order; junction bases with no gene match: 4. Using immunoSEQ multiplex PCR, the repertoire was profiled, and TCRdb retains in-frame clones only, with some absent. The sample carries over 110,000 clones, about 93% recorded once. As for this clone: The antigen remains undetermined.

The sample consisted of peripheral blood, taken on day 0 of AZD1222 vaccination. The sequence was collected from an adult in good health. This rearrangement joins TRBV6-5 to TRBJ1-3; 9 bases agree with TRBD1. Written as DNA, the CDR3 is TGTGCCAGCAGGAAGGGACAGGGATCTGGAAACACCATATATTTT. It translates to CASRKGQGSGNTIYF.